These 30 T cell receptor beta chains were sequenced from one sample in a study of shared clonotypes between healthy human individuals. Naive CD8 cells lacked CD45RO and underwent positive selection for CCR7, leaving out terminally differentiated effector memory CD45RA+ cells. Clones were sequenced by immunoSEQ multiplex PCR, and TCRdb holds only the in-frame ones, with some missing. The repertoire holds millions of clones, approximately 94% seen once, with around 1.1% in the top ten. Sequencing was done on a sample of naive CD8+ T cells sorted from blood. The receptors shown here come from a young man in good health.

The genes are TRBV5-1 and TRBJ1-6; 10 bases match TRBD1. Trimming took 0 bases from V and 4 from J; bases not matched to a gene: 4. This CDR3 spans 17 amino acids. The germline V gene encodes CDR1 SGHRS and CDR2 YFSETQ. CDR3 amino acids: CASSLEGQGVYNSPLHF. Written as DNA, the CDR3 is TGCGCCAGCAGCTTGGAAGGACAGGGGGTTTATAATTCACCCCTCCACTTT.

This clone was counted once. J is TRBJ1-5 and V is TRBV19; 7 positions agree with TRBD1. Trimming removed 5 bases from V and 0 bases from J; junction bases left unmatched: 4. From germline, CDR1 is LNHDA and CDR2 SQIVND (reference sequence). This CDR3 contains 15 residues. CDR3 DNA sequence: TGTGCCAGTAGTTTCGACAGGGATAGCAATCAGCCCCAGCATTTT. Its protein is CASSFDRDSNQPQHF.

With respect to this clone: The same CDR3 arises from other DNA sequences in this sample as well. V usage is TRBV29-1 and J usage is TRBJ2-5; D tentatively fits TRBD1 or TRBD2 (5 bases each). Trimming cost V 6 bases and J 4 bases, with 9 bases left between them. The CDR3 runs 11 residues. Germline lookup yields CDR1 SQVTM and CDR2 ANQGSEA. CDR3 amino acids: CSVRDLETQYF. DNA of the CDR3: TGCAGCGTACGGGACCTAGAGACCCAGTACTTC.

This sequence joins TRBV29-1 and TRBJ2-1, with 10 bases lining up with TRBD2. V shed 3 bases, J shed 6 bases, and the junction held 8 bases outside the gene matches. This CDR3 spans 15 amino acids. The germline V gene encodes CDR1 SQVTM and CDR2 ANQGSEA. The CDR3 nucleotides are TGCAGCGTTGATTCTCTAGCGGGAGTTTTCAATGAGCAGTTCTTC. As protein: CSVDSLAGVFNEQFF.

CDR3 region: CASSFGTTRYEQYF. Written as DNA, the CDR3 is TGTGCCAGCAGCTTCGGGACAACACGCTACGAGCAGTACTTC. This sequence joins TRBV5-6 and TRBJ2-7; perhaps TRBD1 as D (6 bases). Germline V lookup: CDR1 SGHDT, CDR2 YYEEEE. The CDR3 is 14 amino acids. The germline V and J ends were trimmed by 2 bases and 3 bases, with 12 bases remaining between them.

About this clone: Other DNA sequences from this sample encode an identical CDR3 as well. The gene calls are TRBV6-5 and TRBJ2-5, with TRBD2 as a possible D gene (6 bases). Per the germline V gene, CDR1 is MNHEY and CDR2 is SVGAGI. This CDR3 contains 15 residues. The ends were cut back, 2 bases at V and 2 bases at J, with 12 bases in the middle. CDR3 coding DNA: TGTGCCAGCAGTTACGGGGGAGGTAGTCAAGAGACCCAGTACTTC. Encoded protein: CASSYGGGSQETQYF.

As concerns this clone: A read error may explain this, as a much larger clone is one base away. Other DNA variants within this sample encode the same CDR3. The chain carries TRBV5-6 and TRBJ2-7; D unresolved. There are 11 residues in the CDR3. With 0 bases removed from V and 5 bases from J, the gap between germline ends came to 3 bases. In germline, CDR1 is SGHDT, CDR2 YYEEEE. CDR3: CASSLGNEQYF. CDR3 in DNA: TGTGCCAGCAGCTTGGGGAACGAGCAGTACTTC.

As DNA, the CDR3 is TGTGCCAGCAGTTACCAGGAAAGGACTGAAGCTTTCTTT. Translating it yields CASSYQERTEAFF. This chain connects TRBV6-5 to TRBJ1-1; D ambiguous. CDR1 is MNHEY, CDR2 SVGAGI, per germline. Trimming pared 2 bases from V and 5 bases from J, leaving 9 bases between. CDR3 size: 13 residues.

This clone was detected only once. The chain joins TRBV7-8 to TRBJ2-3, with D possibly matching TRBD2 (5 bases). The ends were cut back, 3 bases at V and 2 bases at J, with 18 bases in the middle. CDR1 is SGHVS and CDR2 is FQNEAQ in the germline V gene. There are 17 residues in the CDR3. CDR3 region: CASSFPSRESVTDTQYF. In DNA form, the CDR3 reads TGTGCCAGCAGCTTCCCTTCAAGGGAGAGTGTCACAGATACGCAGTATTTT.

The chain links TRBV9 to TRBJ1-1; D unresolved. The CDR3 is 14 amino acids. V lost 3 bases and J lost 1, with 10 bases in between. Per germline, CDR1 SGDLS and CDR2 YYNGEE. CDR3 loop: CASSGGGSNTEAFF. The CDR3 bases are TGTGCCAGCAGCGGTGGCGGATCGAACACTGAAGCTTTCTTT.

The chain joins TRBV27 to TRBJ2-7; TRBD2 aligns across 11 bases. The length of the CDR3 is 15 residues. J lost 3 bases, V lost 6 bases, and 7 bases had no gene match. CDR1 is MNHEY and CDR2 is SMNVEV in the germline V gene (reference sequence). This CDR3 is CASSRSGRAFYEQYF. In nucleotides, the CDR3 is TGTGCCAGCAGCCGTAGCGGGAGGGCTTTCTACGAGCAGTACTTC.

V is TRBV30 and J is TRBJ2-7, with 8 bases aligning to TRBD2. The germline CDR1 and CDR2 sequences are GTSNPN and SVGIG (reference sequence). V was clipped by 1 base and J by 3 bases; unmatched bases: 5. The CDR3 consists of 14 residues. The CDR3: CAWSEAGGGYEQYF. The CDR3 bases are TGTGCCTGGAGTGAGGCGGGGGGCGGCTACGAGCAGTACTTC. Variable domain in full (rest from reference TRBV30 and TRBJ2-7): SQTIHQWPATLVQPVGSPLSLECTVEGTSNPNLYWYRQAAGRGLQLLFYSVGIGQISSEVPQNLSASRPQDRQFILSSKKLLLSDSGFYLCAWSEAGGGYEQYFGPGTRLTVT.

On this clone: Other DNA sequences in the same sample also yield this CDR3. The chain uses TRBV6-1 and TRBJ1-5; tentative D call: TRBD1 (5 bases). The germline gives CDR1 MNHNS, CDR2 SASEGT. Trimming removed 1 base from V and 6 bases from J, with 7 bases in between. The CDR3 is 13 residues long. The chain's CDR3 is CASSEGGGQPQHF. The CDR3 DNA is TGTGCCAGCAGTGAAGGGGGCGGTCAGCCCCAGCATTTT.

A note on this clone: Other DNA sequences of this sample code for an identical CDR3. This rearrangement joins TRBV27 to TRBJ2-7, with D perhaps TRBD2 (5 bases). The germline V gene has CDR1 MNHEY and CDR2 SMNVEV (reference sequence). Between the trimmed V and J ends, which lost 2 bases and 0 bases, there was a span of 11 bases. This CDR3 spans 15 amino acids. CDR3: CASSLKGGGSYEQYF. The DNA for the CDR3 is TGTGCCAGCAGTTTAAAAGGAGGAGGCTCCTACGAGCAGTACTTC.

This rearrangement joins TRBV5-1 to TRBJ2-1, with D possibly called TRBD1 or TRBD2 (5 bases each). CDR3 length equals 15 residues. Germline V CDR1 and CDR2: SGHRS, YFSETQ. V shed 1 base and J shed 4 bases, with 12 bases lying between them. The CDR3 region is CASSLSSGQYNEQFF. The CDR3 coding sequence is TGCGCCAGCAGCTTGTCGAGCGGACAATACAATGAGCAGTTCTTC.

This chain joins TRBV29-1 and TRBJ2-7; 11 bases agree with TRBD2. The ends lost 0 bases at V and 7 bases at J; junction bases unmatched: 5. This CDR3 is 14 amino acids long. Germline CDR1 reads SQVTM; CDR2 reads ANQGSEA. CDR3 DNA: TGCAGCGTTGAAGATCGCGCTAGCGGGGGGGAGCAGTACTTC. Protein: CSVEDRASGGEQYF.

The gene calls are TRBV27 and TRBJ2-7; 13 bases agree with TRBD2. From germline, CDR1 is MNHEY and CDR2 SMNVEV (reference sequence). There are 15 residues in the CDR3. J was trimmed by 3 bases and V by 6 bases; bases with no gene match: 5. This CDR3 is CASRPRTSGSYEQYF. CDR3 DNA: TGTGCCAGCAGACCGAGGACTAGCGGGAGCTACGAGCAGTACTTC.

The chain couples TRBV6-1 to TRBJ1-1; D is ambiguous. This CDR3 has 15 residues. Germline V gene lookup returns CDR1 MNHNS and CDR2 SASEGT. Trimming cost V 4 bases and J 4 bases, with 16 bases left between them. For the CDR3, the DNA is TGTGCCAGCAGTGTAGATAGGGTGGGAGGCACTGAAGCTTTCTTT. Residues: CASSVDRVGGTEAFF.

The chain links TRBV6-5 to TRBJ1-4; the match to TRBD1 covers 8 bases. Germline CDR1 is MNHEY and CDR2 is SVGAGI. V dropped 6 bases and J dropped 8; count of bases not matched to a gene: 8. This CDR3 has 14 amino acids. The CDR3 here is CASRRQGPKEKLFF. CDR3 sequence (DNA): TGTGCCAGCAGGCGACAGGGGCCGAAGGAAAAACTGTTTTTT.

The chain recombines TRBV10-1 with TRBJ1-1, with D perhaps matching TRBD1 (5 bases). Germline lookup yields CDR1 WNHNN and CDR2 SYGVQD (reference sequence). The length of the CDR3 is 13 residues. With 10 bases removed from V and 1 base from J, the gap between germline ends came to 13 bases. In DNA form, the CDR3 reads TGCGCCACCCAAGGGGTTGGGAACACTGAAGCTTTCTTT. The encoded protein is CATQGVGNTEAFF.

On this clone itself: This same CDR3 is encoded by further DNA sequences in the sample. The V gene is TRBV5-4, the J gene TRBJ2-2; D uncertain. The V gene's germline CDR1 is SGHNT and CDR2 YYREEE (reference sequence). Trimming cost V 5 bases and J 3 bases, with 2 bases left between them. This CDR3 spans 11 amino acids. Here the CDR3 DNA reads TGTGCCAGCAGTTACACCGGGGAGCTGTTTTTT. Translation: CASSYTGELFF.

The chain carries TRBV29-1 and TRBJ2-7; TRBD1 aligns across 7 bases. The ends lost 0 bases at V and 7 bases at J; junction bases unmatched: 12. The germline V gene encodes CDR1 SQVTM and CDR2 ANQGSEA. This CDR3 has 15 residues. In DNA, the CDR3 is TGCAGCGTTGAAGATACGATGACAGGGTGGCCGGAGCAGTACTTC. Its protein product is CSVEDTMTGWPEQYF.

This rearrangement joins TRBV7-9 to TRBJ2-7; D assignment may be TRBD1 or TRBD2 (5 bases each). With 1 base removed from V and 1 base from J, the gap between germline ends came to 11 bases. Germline loops: CDR1 SEHNR, CDR2 FQNEAQ (reference sequence). CDR3 length: 15 residues. The CDR3 loop is CASSLGGTESYEQYF. CDR3 nucleotides: TGTGCCAGCAGCTTAGGTGGGACCGAGTCCTACGAGCAGTACTTC.

The chain links TRBV27 to TRBJ1-4, with D unclear. Trimming stripped 7 bases from V and 4 bases from J, with 13 bases between. The CDR3 has 14 amino acids. CDR1 is MNHEY and CDR2 is SMNVEV in the germline V gene (reference sequence). The CDR3 DNA is TGTGCCAGCACTCTAACTGGCAGTAATGAAAAACTGTTTTTT. Translation gives CASTLTGSNEKLFF.

The gene calls are TRBV7-9 and TRBJ2-1; 7 positions match TRBD1. V gave up 6 bases and J gave up 4 bases; unmatched junction bases: 12. Germline V gene sequence: CDR1 SEHNR, CDR2 FQNEAQ (reference sequence). The CDR3 has 16 residues. The CDR3 region is CASSLPQGQPYNEQFF. As DNA, the CDR3 is TGTGCCAGCAGTCTTCCGCAGGGACAGCCTTACAATGAGCAGTTCTTC. The complete variable domain, with remaining parts taken from reference TRBV7-9 and TRBJ2-1, reads DTGVSQNPRHKITKRGQNVTFRCDPISEHNRLYWYRQTLGQGPEFLTYFQNEAQLEKSRLLSDRFSAERPKGSFSTLEIQRTEQGDSAMYLCASSLPQGQPYNEQFFGPGTRLTVL.

This chain joins TRBV7-9 and TRBJ1-1, with 7 bases lining up with TRBD1. The CDR3 has 12 residues. V dropped 10 bases and J dropped 6; count of bases not matched to a gene: 8. From germline, CDR1 is SEHNR and CDR2 FQNEAQ (reference sequence). The CDR3 DNA is TGTGCCACCAGAGGCAGGGGGGCTGAAGCTTTCTTT. As protein: CATRGRGAEAFF.

This sequence joins TRBV7-9 and TRBJ2-7, with D perhaps matching TRBD1 (6 bases). Germline CDR1 and CDR2: SEHNR and FQNEAQ (reference sequence). With 1 base removed from V and 3 bases from J, the gap between germline ends came to 10 bases. The length of the CDR3 is 14 residues. In DNA form, the CDR3 reads TGTGCCAGCAGCTTAGACAGGGACGGCTACGAGCAGTACTTC. Translated, it gives CASSLDRDGYEQYF.

The chain carries TRBV28 and TRBJ2-7; D gene uncertain. Germline CDR1 is MDHEN and CDR2 is SYDVKM. This CDR3 comprises 16 residues. V dropped 1 base and J dropped 0 bases, with 13 bases sitting between them. This CDR3 reads CASSLSPISSSYEQYF. In DNA form, the CDR3 reads TGTGCCAGCAGTTTATCCCCAATCTCGAGCTCCTACGAGCAGTACTTC.

V and J are TRBV5-1 and TRBJ2-2; D tentatively reads TRBD1 or TRBD2 (5 bases each). This CDR3 is built from 16 residues. CDR1 and CDR2 from the germline V gene are SGHRS and YFSETQ. V lost 4 bases, J lost 8 bases, and 21 bases lay in between. In DNA, the CDR3 is TGCGCCAGCAGCATGCCGCCGGGACCCATGACGGGGGAGCTGTTTTTT. It translates to CASSMPPGPMTGELFF. Combining the CDR3 with reference TRBV5-1 and TRBJ2-2 gives the whole variable domain KAGVTQTPRYLIKTRGQQVTLSCSPISGHRSVSWYQQTPGQGLQFLFEYFSETQRNKGNFPGRFSGRQFSNSRSEMNVSTLELGDSALYLCASSMPPGPMTGELFFGEGSRLTVL.

The CDR3 region has the DNA TGTGCCAGTACCCCCTTTGGGGGGGTGAACACTGAAGCTTTCTTT. It codes for CASTPFGGVNTEAFF. The rearrangement links TRBV19 to TRBJ1-1; D possibly corresponds to TRBD1 (5 bases). The CDR3 has 15 residues. The V gene's germline CDR1 is LNHDA and CDR2 SQIVND (reference sequence). V was clipped by 7 bases and J by 0 bases, with 15 bases between them.